The 17 T cell receptor beta chains below all came from one sample that was sequenced in a study of blood T cell repertoires in COVID-19. Generated by immunoSEQ multiplex PCR, the TCRdb table keeps only in-frame clones and is missing some. This sample carries about 250,000 clones, approximately 88% of them seen once, and the ten largest clones take around 6.5%. The sequenced sample was peripheral blood. These receptors were taken from a woman aged 25 to 45 with COVID-19, enrolled during active disease.

The CDR3 loop is CASSPPSGVETQYF. CDR3 DNA: TGTGCCAGCAGCCCCCCGAGCGGGGTTGAGACCCAGTACTTC. The chain is built from TRBV11-2 and TRBJ2-5; 7 bases line up with TRBD2. The V segment lost 5 bases and the J segment 5 bases; nucleotides outside the gene matches: 8. The V gene's germline CDR1 is SGHAT and CDR2 FQNNGV. There are 14 residues in the CDR3.

The chain's CDR3 is CASSSFSRSHNYGYTF. The CDR3 DNA follows: TGTGCCAGCAGCTCCTTTAGCAGAAGCCATAACTATGGCTACACCTTC. The chain has TRBV5-4 and TRBJ1-2; the D is unclear. V was shortened by 3 bases and J by 1 base, with 16 bases between the two germline ends. This CDR3 is built from 16 residues. Germline values: CDR1 SGHNT, CDR2 YYREEE (reference sequence).

The chain's CDR3 is CASSLDREYEQYF. In nucleotides, the CDR3 is TGTGCCAGCAGCCTAGACAGGGAGTACGAGCAGTACTTC. The V gene is TRBV6-6, the J gene TRBJ2-7; TRBD1 agrees at 7 bases. Trimming at V came to 6 bases and at J to 4 bases, leaving 6 bases not matched to a gene. The CDR3 spans 13 residues. Germline-derived CDR1 and CDR2 are MNHNY and SVGAGI (reference sequence).

The rearrangement links TRBV24-1 to TRBJ2-1; a weak D match, TRBD2 (6 bases). This CDR3 has 13 residues. Germline CDR1 is KGHDR and CDR2 is SFDVKD. Trimming cost V 4 bases and J 9 bases, with 12 bases left between them. As DNA, the CDR3 is TGTGCCACCAGTGACCCGGACTATCGTGAGCAGTTCTTC. It specifies CATSDPDYREQFF.

The J gene is TRBJ2-1, the V gene TRBV11-3, with D possibly TRBD2 on 6 matching bases. Germline V gene data show CDR1 as SGHNT and CDR2 as YENEEA. Trimming took 5 bases from V and 3 from J, leaving 14 bases between them. The CDR3 length is 15 residues. For the CDR3, the DNA is TGTGCCAGCAGCGTCGGGGGTCCTTTCTACAATGAGCAGTTCTTC. Translating gives CASSVGGPFYNEQFF.

The DNA of the CDR3 is TGTGCCAGCAGTTTAGACGCCGGGGATCCGGGCGGGGAGCTGTTTTTT. Translated, it gives CASSLDAGDPGGELFF. The chain carries TRBV27 and TRBJ2-2, with D possibly being TRBD2 (5 bases). CDR1 and CDR2 (germline): MNHEY, SMNVEV (reference sequence). Trimming cost V 2 bases and J 7 bases, with 17 bases left between them. This CDR3 is built from 16 residues.

For the CDR3, the DNA is TGTGCCACCAGTGACTACGGGACAGTCTGTTTCGTTGGAAACACCATATATTTT. As protein: CATSDYGTVCFVGNTIYF. The J gene is TRBJ1-3, the V gene TRBV24-1; 7 nucleotides line up with TRBD1. V lost 4 bases to trimming and J lost 3 bases; unmatched junction nucleotides: 14. Germline V gives CDR1 KGHDR, CDR2 SFDVKD. The CDR3 is made up of 18 amino acids.

The rearrangement links TRBV2 to TRBJ1-5, with TRBD1 matching over 10 bases. This CDR3 has 15 amino acids. Germline lookup yields CDR1 SNHLY and CDR2 FYNNEI. Unmatched junction bases numbered 6, after V lost 6 bases and J lost 4 bases. The CDR3 region has the DNA TGTGCCAGCAGAGCGGGACAGGGGCAGAATCAGCCCCAGCATTTT. Its protein product is CASRAGQGQNQPQHF.

This chain joins TRBV14 and TRBJ1-1, with D uncertain. Trimming cost V 8 bases and J 4 bases, with 14 bases left between them. The CDR3 has 13 residues. Germline values: CDR1 SGHDN, CDR2 FVKESK. The CDR3 region has the DNA TGTGCCAGCCCCCAGTTCGATGGCACTGAAGCTTTCTTT. Protein product: CASPQFDGTEAFF.

The chain combines TRBV5-6 with TRBJ1-5, with 8 bases matching TRBD1. Trimming at V came to 3 bases and at J to 5 bases, leaving 4 bases not matched to a gene. CDR3 length equals 14 residues. Germline V gives CDR1 SGHDT, CDR2 YYEEEE. In DNA form, the CDR3 reads TGTGCCAGCAGCTACGGACAGGGACATCAGCCCCAGCATTTT. It translates to CASSYGQGHQPQHF.

The chain employs TRBV2 and TRBJ1-2, with D maybe TRBD1 (6 bases). The CDR3 loop spans 12 amino acids. Trimming shortened V by 6 bases and J by 4 bases, and 9 bases separated the two germline ends. Germline V gene sequence: CDR1 SNHLY, CDR2 FYNNEI. CDR3 residues: CASRRGGYGYTF. CDR3 nucleotides: TGTGCCAGCAGGAGGGGGGGCTATGGCTACACCTTC.

The V and J genes are TRBV5-6 and TRBJ1-2, with a possible D match to TRBD1 (6 bases). Germline V gene lookup returns CDR1 SGHDT and CDR2 YYEEEE. V shed 3 bases and J shed 4 bases, with 10 bases lying between them. CDR3 length equals 13 residues. CDR3 in DNA: TGTGCCAGCAGCTCAGGGGTAGGCTATGGCTACACCTTC. This sequence encodes CASSSGVGYGYTF.

The V call is TRBV27, the J call TRBJ2-1; 15 nucleotides match TRBD2. The CDR3 sequence is 18 residues long. V lost 8 bases to trimming and J lost 8 bases; unmatched junction nucleotides: 16. Germline V gene data show CDR1 as MNHEY and CDR2 as SMNVEV (reference sequence). The CDR3, as DNA: TGTGCCAGCTTACCGGGACTAGCGGGGGGTTGGGTCAATGATGAGCAGTTCTTC. Residues: CASLPGLAGGWVNDEQFF.

The chain is built from TRBV20-1 and TRBJ2-5; 8 bases are shared with TRBD1. The CDR3 spans 11 residues. The germline gives CDR1 DFQATT, CDR2 SNEGSKA (reference sequence). CDR3 nucleotide sequence: TGCACCGGACAGGGACAAGAGACCCAGTACTTC. Translating gives CTGQGQETQYF.

This chain joins TRBV5-6 and TRBJ2-2, with TRBD1 identical over 8 bases. The V gene end was trimmed by 2 bases and the J gene end by 1 base; junction bases not matched to a gene: 4. Looked up from germline, CDR1 is SGHDT and CDR2 is YYEEEE. This CDR3 contains 16 residues. The CDR3 region is CASSLPTGENTGELFF. CDR3 DNA: TGTGCCAGCAGCTTACCGACAGGGGAGAACACCGGGGAGCTGTTTTTT. Variable domain in full (rest from reference TRBV5-6 and TRBJ2-2): DAGVTQSPTHLIKTRGQQVTLRCSPKSGHDTVSWYQQALGQGPQFIFQYYEEEERQRGNFPDRFSGHQFPNYSSELNVNALLLGDSALYLCASSLPTGENTGELFFGEGSRLTVL.

The chain has TRBV19 and TRBJ2-5; D is possibly TRBD1 (6 bases). Germline values: CDR1 LNHDA, CDR2 SQIVND (reference sequence). V lost 9 bases and J 1 base, leaving 12 bases between the germline ends. This CDR3 spans 13 amino acids. CDR3 loop: CASAGAAQETQYF. The CDR3 bases are TGTGCCAGCGCAGGGGCAGCCCAAGAGACCCAGTACTTC.

This clone was seen a handful of times. The DNA is left out, because the CDR3 cannot be placed on it with certainty; the CDR3 is given as TCRdb lists it. The V and J genes are TRBV5-6 and TRBJ2-7; the listed D gene, TRBD1, was not tested against the DNA. CDR1 is SGHDT, CDR2 YYEEEE, per germline. The CDR3 spans 12 residues, counting both ends. The CDR3 sequence is CASSLVGQGAYF.